A single sample is the source of the 13 T cell receptor beta chains below, sequenced in a study of T-cell memory formation after mild COVID-19. In TCRdb, the 5' RACE reads were re-called with MiXCR into one record per CDR3 protein. Seen here are hundreds of thousands of distinct CDR3 sequences, less than 25% observed once, and the top ten hold approximately 8.4%. The sample consisted of PBMCs or a T cell subset sorted from them (not recorded which). The source of these receptors is an adult woman who had mild COVID-19 (a few samples of this study predate the infection). Cell type and time point are not known.

This rearrangement joins TRBV27 to TRBJ1-4; weak D call: TRBD1 (6 bases). The CDR3 has 14 amino acids. V was pared by 7 bases and J by 8 bases, with 17 bases between. Germline CDR1 is MNHEY and CDR2 is SMNVEV (reference sequence). The CDR3 bases are TGTGCCAGCACCCCGAAGGGGGGTAGCGAAAAACTGTTTTTT. Its translation is CASTPKGGSEKLFF.

This clonotype has a handful of counts. The chain employs TRBV5-1 and TRBJ2-1; 7 nucleotides agree with TRBD2. CDR1 and CDR2 from the germline V gene are SGHRS and YFSETQ. Trimming cost V 5 bases and J 5 bases; bases outside gene matches: 7. The CDR3 consists of 14 residues. The CDR3 nucleotides read TGCGCCAGCAGTCGGGGGGAGAACAACAATGAGCAGTTCTTC. It codes for CASSRGENNNEQFF.

The chain links TRBV12-3 or TRBV12-4 to TRBJ2-7; no reliable D call. Between the trimmed V and J ends, which lost 2 bases and 6 bases, there was a span of 11 bases. The CDR3 totals 13 residues. The CDR3 reads CASSLPAASEQYF. In nucleotides, the CDR3 is TGTGCCAGCAGTTTACCCGCGGCCTCCGAGCAGTACTTC.

The J gene is TRBJ1-1, the V gene TRBV25-1; the D gene is possibly TRBD1 (6 bases). The CDR3 covers 13 residues. In germline, CDR1 is MGHDK, CDR2 SYGVNS. Between the trimmed V and J ends, which lost 2 bases and 5 bases, there was a span of 9 bases. CDR3 sequence (DNA): TGTGCCAGCAGTGAAACAAGGGGGACTGAAGCTTTCTTT. Translated: CASSETRGTEAFF.

In its sample, this clonotype was seen a few times. The CDR3 nucleotides read TGTGCCAGCAGTGAACTAGCGGGAGTTCGGTACGAGCAGTACTTC. Translated, it gives CASSELAGVRYEQYF. The rearrangement joins TRBV12-3 or TRBV12-4 to TRBJ2-7; 11 bases are a match to TRBD2. The CDR3 runs 15 residues. V was clipped by 5 bases and J by 4 bases; unmatched bases: 7.

This clonotype was counted only a few times. Here the CDR3 reads CASSPNGVPRNEKLFF. The CDR3 nucleotides read TGTGCCAGCAGCCCAAATGGTGTCCCTCGTAATGAAAAACTGTTTTTT. The chain recombines TRBV7-8 with TRBJ1-4; D is unclear. CDR1 and CDR2 (germline): SGHVS, FQNEAQ. This CDR3 is built from 16 residues. V was trimmed by 5 bases and J by 4 bases, leaving 17 bases between them.

This chain joins TRBV18 and TRBJ2-2, with D perhaps given as TRBD1 or TRBD2 (5 bases each). Germline V lookup: CDR1 KGHSH, CDR2 LQKENI. The V and J ends lost 3 bases and 5 bases respectively, with 10 bases between them. There are 14 residues in the CDR3. CDR3 nucleotide sequence: TGTGCCAGCTCACCGGGACCGCCGACCGGGGAGCTGTTTTTT. Translated: CASSPGPPTGELFF. The full variable domain, rest sourced from reference TRBV18 and TRBJ2-2, is NAGVMQNPRHLVRRRGQEARLRCSPMKGHSHVYWYRQLPEEGLKFMVYLQKENIIDESGMPKERFSAEFPKEGPSILRIQQVVRGDSAAYFCASSPGPPTGELFFGEGSRLTVL.

This clonotype was detected only a few times. CDR3 in DNA: TGCAGCGTTGAAGATCAATTGACAGATGAAGCTTTCTTT. Amino acids: CSVEDQLTDEAFF. The rearrangement joins TRBV29-1 to TRBJ1-1, with a tentative D call TRBD1 (5 bases). Trimming took off 0 bases at V and 7 bases at J, with 12 bases between the two ends. The CDR3 extends over 13 amino acids. Looked up from germline, CDR1 is SQVTM and CDR2 is ANQGSEA.

This chain uses TRBV2 with TRBJ1-1; D not certain. The CDR3 runs to 12 residues. Germline CDR1 is SNHLY and CDR2 is FYNNEI. The V end was cut by 1 base, the J end by 4 bases, with 4 bases between. CDR3 in amino acids: CASSEGRTEAFF. The CDR3 DNA reads as TGTGCCAGCAGTGAAGGGCGCACTGAAGCTTTCTTT.

This chain joins TRBV19 and TRBJ2-7, with a weak D call TRBD2 (5 bases). V lost 7 bases and J 3 bases, leaving 13 bases between the germline ends. The CDR3 has 13 amino acids. CDR1 and CDR2 from the germline V gene are LNHDA and SQIVND (reference sequence). As DNA, the CDR3 is TGTGCCAGTACCCCGGGGAGCTTCTACGAGCAGTACTTC. It yields the protein CASTPGSFYEQYF.

The table lists this clonotype with a few counts. The chain links TRBV18 to TRBJ1-2, with TRBD1 identical over 7 bases. CDR3 length: 13 residues. V dropped 6 bases and J dropped 6; count of bases not matched to a gene: 7. Germline V gives CDR1 KGHSH, CDR2 LQKENI. The CDR3 reads CASSPRDRDGYTF. DNA of the CDR3: TGTGCCAGCTCTCCGAGAGACAGGGATGGCTACACCTTC.

The gene calls are TRBV20-1 and TRBJ2-3, with D hard to call. The CDR3 consists of 14 residues. V lost 3 bases and J 0 bases, leaving 10 bases between the germline ends. In germline, CDR1 is DFQATT, CDR2 SNEGSKA (reference sequence). DNA of the CDR3: TGCAGTGCTAGTGAAGGGCCTAGCACAGATACGCAGTATTTT. This sequence encodes CSASEGPSTDTQYF.

The V gene is TRBV21-1, the J gene TRBJ1-5. TRBV21-1 counts as a pseudogene. CDR3 size: 16 residues. For the CDR3, the DNA is TGTGCCAGCAGCAAAGAGGGAACTCTAAGCAATCAGCCCCAGCATTTT. This encodes CASSKEGTLSNQPQHF.